The rows below give T cell receptor beta chains drawn from one sample of a study of blood T cell repertoires in COVID-19. Sequencing used immunoSEQ multiplex PCR; TCRdb keeps in-frame clones, though not all of them. Of 150,000 or so clones listed, approximately 90% are singletons. Sequencing was carried out using peripheral blood. These receptors all stem from a woman aged 40 to 50 with acute or convalescent COVID-19. The CDR3 runs from the conserved cysteine through the conserved F or W. Fields, in order: D gene, CDR3 length, V gene, clone size, J gene, CDR3 DNA, CDR3 protein. The D gene is left open where the match is weak. Size tells how often a clone was seen (once, few, many) or the class of an expanded clone, and some rows leave it out.

.	14	TRBV19	.	TRBJ2-3	TGTGCCAGTAGTACCGGCGGTGGGAGAGATACGCAGTATTTT	CASSTGGGRDTQYF
TRBD1	14	TRBV7-3	.	TRBJ2-7	TGTGCCAGCAGCTCCCTAGACAGGGTGAATGAGCAGTACTTC	CASSSLDRVNEQYF
.	14	TRBV11-1	.	TRBJ2-7	TGTGCCAGCAGCCCTTCCTACAGCTCCTACGAGCAGTACTTC	CASSPSYSSYEQYF
TRBD2	15	TRBV10-3	.	TRBJ2-3	TGTGCCATCAGCAGGACTAGCGGGAACTCAGATACGCAGTATTTT	CAISRTSGNSDTQYF
.	14	TRBV15	.	TRBJ2-1	TGTGCCACCAGCTCAGGGACTGGATACAATGAGCAGTTCTTC	CATSSGTGYNEQFF
TRBD1	16	TRBV6-6	.	TRBJ1-3	TGTGCCAGCAGACAACTCCAGGGGGACTCTGGAAACACCATATATTTT	CASRQLQGDSGNTIYF
TRBD1	16	TRBV4-2	.	TRBJ2-1	TGTGCCAGCAGATCCGCCGGACAGGGACCGGGGAATGAGCAGTTCTTC	CASRSAGQGPGNEQFF
.	14	TRBV12-5	.	TRBJ2-2	TGTGCTAGCAGGGGGCCGGGGGGCACCGGGGAGCTGTTTTTT	CASRGPGGTGELFF
TRBD2	16	TRBV9	.	TRBJ2-3	TGTGCCAGCAGCGTAGGGAGACTAGCGGGGACAGATACGCAGTATTTT	CASSVGRLAGTDTQYF
.	14	TRBV4-2	.	TRBJ2-3	TGTGCCACGACCCGGGGGGCGGGCGCAGATACGCAGTATTTT	CATTRGAGADTQYF
TRBD2	18	TRBV9	.	TRBJ2-1	TGTGCCAGCAGCGTTTCTAGCGGGGGGCCTAAATTCTACAATGAGCAGTTCTTC	CASSVSSGGPKFYNEQFF
TRBD2	14	TRBV7-2	.	TRBJ2-2	TGTGCCAGCAGCTTGGGACTAGCGCACCGGGGAGCTGTTTTT	CASSLGLAHRGAVF
.	18	TRBV10-3	.	TRBJ1-6	TGTGCCATCAGTGGCCGAAAAACAGGGAGCTCCTATAATTCACCCCTCCACTTT	CAISGRKTGSSYNSPLHF
.	14	TRBV6-1	few	TRBJ1-2	TGTGCCAGCAGTGAAAAACAACCGTCCTATGGCTACACCTTC	CASSEKQPSYGYTF
TRBD1	15	TRBV4-1	once	TRBJ2-7	TGCGCCAGCAGCCAACCCGGGACAGGGACCTACGAGCAGTACTTC	CASSQPGTGTYEQYF
TRBD1	15	TRBV5-4	.	TRBJ1-5	TGTGCCAGCAGCTTAGGGGGCGTCAGCAATCAGCCCCAGCATTTT	CASSLGGVSNQPQHF
.	17	TRBV29-1	.	TRBJ2-6	TGCAGCGTCCTAGGGGGGGCCCCTGGCTCTGGGGCCAACGTCCTGACTTTC	CSVLGGAPGSGANVLTF
TRBD1	15	TRBV11-3	.	TRBJ2-1	TGTGCCAGCAGCGGACAGGGGATCACCTACAATGAGCAGTTCTTC	CASSGQGITYNEQFF
.	14	TRBV19	.	TRBJ1-1	TGTGCCAGTAGTATTGATCACAGGAGACCTGAAGCTTTCTTT	CASSIDHRRPEAFF
TRBD2	17	TRBV7-2	.	TRBJ2-1	TGTGCCAGCAGCTTAAGAATCCTAGCGGGGGGGTACAATGAGCAGTTCTTC	CASSLRILAGGYNEQFF
TRBD1	14	TRBV15	.	TRBJ1-3	TGTGCCACCAGCATGACAGGGACTGGAAACACCATATATTTT	CATSMTGTGNTIYF
.	15	TRBV15	.	TRBJ2-2	TGTGCCACCAGCAGTAGGGGGACGGACACCGGGGAGCTGTTTTTT	CATSSRGTDTGELFF
.	14	TRBV14	once	TRBJ1-2	TGTGCCAGCAGCCAAGTTACAGGGCCCTATGGCTACACCTTC	CASSQVTGPYGYTF
.	13	TRBV25-1	.	TRBJ2-2	TGTGCCAGCAGTGATGTGACATCCGGGGAGCTGTTTTTT	CASSDVTSGELFF
TRBD1	15	TRBV7-9	.	TRBJ1-2	TGTGCCAGCAGCACCGAGACAGGGGGTAACTATGGCTACACCTTC	CASSTETGGNYGYTF
.	11	TRBV20-1	.	TRBJ2-1	TGCAGTGCTAGAGCTGATAGGGGGCAGTTCTTC	CSARADRGQFF
TRBD1	18	TRBV27	.	TRBJ1-2	TGTGCCAGCAGTTTATCTCCCGGACAGGTGGGGGCGGACTATGGCTACACCTTC	CASSLSPGQVGADYGYTF
.	14	TRBV2	.	TRBJ2-3	TGTGCCAGCAATTCCGGGAAGGGCACAGATACGCAGTATTTT	CASNSGKGTDTQYF
.	12	TRBV27	.	TRBJ1-2	TGTGCCAGCAGTCCGCAGGGTGCCGGCTACACCTTC	CASSPQGAGYTF
.	15	TRBV9	.	TRBJ2-7	TGTGCCAGCAGCGTAGCGGGGAGTGGGTCCTACGAGCAGTACTTC	CASSVAGSGSYEQYF
TRBD1	15	TRBV9	.	TRBJ2-7	TGTGCCAGCAGCGCGTCGTTAGGGGGCGAGTACGAGCAGTACTTC	CASSASLGGEYEQYF
TRBD1	12	TRBV5-1	.	TRBJ2-3	TGCGCCAGCAGCACGACAGGGCTTCGGCAGTATTTT	CASSTTGLRQYF
TRBD1	15	TRBV9	.	TRBJ2-7	TGTGCCAGCAGCGTCGAAGAGGGACAGAACTACGAGCAGTACTTC	CASSVEEGQNYEQYF
.	12	TRBV4-1	once	TRBJ2-3	TGCGCCTCAAACTCCATCGGAGATACGCAGTATTTT	CASNSIGDTQYF
TRBD1	14	TRBV2	.	TRBJ1-6	TGTGCCAGCAATACTAACAGGGGAAGCTCACCCCTCCACTTT	CASNTNRGSSPLHF
TRBD1	15	TRBV4-2	once	TRBJ1-5	TGTGCCAGCAGCCAAGATGGCAGGGGGTATCAGCCCCAGCATTTT	CASSQDGRGYQPQHF
TRBD1	14	TRBV18	few	TRBJ1-1	TGTGCCAGCTCAGCAAATAGACAGGGTTTAGGAGCTTTCTTT	CASSANRQGLGAFF
TRBD1	14	TRBV27	once	TRBJ2-1	TGTGCCAGCAGTTTAGGGACAGGGCGGAATGAGCAGTTCTTC	CASSLGTGRNEQFF
.	16	TRBV11-3	few	TRBJ2-2	TGTGCCAGCAGCTTACGGGTAGCAAGAGGAACCGGGGAGCTGTTTTTT	CASSLRVARGTGELFF
.	15	TRBV20-1	.	TRBJ1-1	TGCAGTGCTATTGACAGGTCCAACATGAACACTGAAGCTTTCTTT	CSAIDRSNMNTEAFF
TRBD1	17	TRBV28	.	TRBJ1-2	TGTGCCAGCAGTAAACAAGGACAGGGGGCGACCAACTATGGCTACACCTTC	CASSKQGQGATNYGYTF
TRBD1	15	TRBV28	.	TRBJ1-5	TGTGCCAGCAGACCAACAGGGGTGGGCAATCAGCCCCAGCATTTT	CASRPTGVGNQPQHF